This paragraph covers one TCR beta chain sequence. Its antigen specificity is not known. No qualities accompany the bases; no much larger clone lies one base away. The data were taken from a study of shared clonotypes between healthy human individuals (dated by TCRdb to 2020 to 2022). Some background on the complete study: The cohort included three men and a couple of women between 18 and 49 years of age. For each donor, CD4 naive and CD4 memory were each given three plates, CD8 naive was given two plates, and CD8 memory was given one plate. To estimate repertoire size and how much clonotype sharing occurs between individuals, the study deeply sequenced the blood TCR repertoires of several healthy adults. To increase sequencing depth and limit assay-specific biases, TCR repertoire library preparation and sequencing were carried out by different laboratories using diverse techniques. Between about 0.94 and 8.9 billion PBMCs per donor were obtained by leukapheresis. Overall study results and their limits: Sampling was restricted to blood, and TCR repertoires in tissue are likely to differ from TCR repertoires in blood. Estimated clonotype richness was generally larger for naive than for memory subsets. Higher generation probabilities were observed for clonotypes shared by all four sorted-subset donors than for non-shared clonotypes. Sharing across four donors was observed for about 5% of naive CD4, less than 4% of naive CD8, 2% to 2.5% of memory CD4, and less than 0.45% of memory CD8 clonotypes. Because the study included a small number of donors, the genetic and exposure-history diversity represented was limited. Even with the large sequencing depth, rarefaction of the sorted-subset datasets indicated that sequencing was incomplete. Pairwise subsampling led to the expectation that sequencing depth would affect the degree of clonotype sharing among donors.

Donors were healthy HIV-negative adults with no recently reported acute infections or vaccinations. Every donor was a Caucasian adult residing in Nashville, Tennessee, USA. CD4+ T cells were enriched by magnetic negative selection, after which naive cells were positively selected on CD45RA and the negative fraction was taken as the memory subset. After blood collection by leukapheresis, PBMCs were isolated using Ficoll-Histopaque density gradient centrifugation and then cryopreserved in the vapor phase of liquid nitrogen. Analytical flow cytometry was used to check the purity and quantity of every magnetically sorted T cell population. Genomic DNA was isolated from each sorted fraction and quantified by UV absorbance on a Nanodrop 2000c. According to the germline V gene, CDR1 reads SGHVS and CDR2 reads FQNEAQ. The CDR3, cysteine through phenylalanine, is 12 amino acids long. Only the CDR3 portion is preserved as DNA: 36 bases, with reading frame beginning at the first base. The germline V and J ends show losses of 5 bases and 7 bases respectively, and no gene match explains 3 bases of the junction.

TCR CDR3 regions were amplified from genomic DNA by multiplex PCR using the deep immunoSEQ assay. Extracted genomic DNA from each cell subset was distributed evenly across all wells of several immunoSEQ 96-well plates, and each plate was treated as a replicate. For sorted subsets, each replicate PCR was loaded with 150 to 250 ng genomic DNA, equivalent to 25,000 to 35,000 T cell genomes. The purified libraries were quantified using a Qubit 3.0 fluorometer, sized with a Bioanalyzer 2100, and then quantified again using the KAPA Library Quantification kit. Each immunoSEQ 96-well plate was sequenced on its own single-read 150-cycle Illumina NextSeq 550 flow cell. As for how the authors treated the data: Because only junctional sequences without quality scores were contained in the immunoSEQ output, filtering matching that applied to full-length reads could not be performed. To assign V/J genes and CDR3, sequences were annotated against IMGT germline references using PyIR, a Python wrapper for IgBLAST v1.9. Reads were filtered out if the reads had weak V/J assignments (E-value above 1e-6), no CDR3, stop codons, out-of-frame junctions, or ambiguous translated residues. A V3J clonotype was defined by an identical inferred V gene, J gene, and CDR3 amino acid sequence. Percentage overlap between repertoires was calculated by dividing the number of shared unique clonotypes by the size of the smaller repertoire. Richness of each repertoire was evaluated using RTK rarefaction, the Chao1 estimator, and Recon v2.1 estimates of unobserved clonotypes. For all TCRbeta clonotypes obtained by the gDNA method from four donors, generation probabilities were computed with OLGA. The table was pulled from immuneACCESS by TCRdb, which kept in-frame rearrangements only. Such tables lose some clones; where checked, under half of the loss comes from unresolved V genes, and the rest has no known cause. V and J calls and clone size follow that table, whereas D and trimming were derived from the DNA. This sample gives 2 million to 2.5 million clones in total; nearly 97% of them show up just once. In total, the top ten clones hold 0.1% to 0.15% of the sample.

The V and J segments used are TRBV7-8 and TRBJ1-2; TRBD1 fits 8 bases in the junction. This clonotype was sampled from a man in his late teens or twenties in good health. Sequenced sample: naive CD4+ T cells sorted from blood. The cell subset or site label for this specimen denotes: CD45RA+ positively selected. The CDR3 region has the sequence CASSKQGAGYTF. The DNA is as follows: TGTGCCAGCAGCAAGCAGGGGGCTGGCTACACCTTC.